One and the same sample provided the 19 T cell receptor beta chains below, sequenced in a study of cytomegalovirus exposure and HLA in healthy donors. The PCR employed 60 Vbeta primers together with 13 Jbeta primers. TCRdb's table, derived via immunoSEQ multiplex PCR, lists solely in-frame clones and lacks some. The table includes some 120,000 clones, about 78% detected once. The source material was PBMCs. Receptor source: a man aged 45-65 years in good health and CMV-seronegative.

V and J are TRBV28 and TRBJ1-1; 9 bases align to TRBD1. The junction had 7 bases not matched to a gene; V was cut back by 4 bases and J by 1 base. This CDR3 spans 16 amino acids. Germline loops: CDR1 MDHEN, CDR2 SYDVKM. CDR3 sequence: CASSSPGTGKNTEAFF. CDR3 sequence (DNA): TGTGCCAGCAGTTCCCCCGGGACAGGGAAGAACACTGAAGCTTTCTTT.

The V call is TRBV30, the J call TRBJ1-2; D is undetermined. Between the trimmed V and J ends, which lost 1 base and 6 bases, there was a span of 9 bases. This CDR3 spans 12 amino acids. Per germline, CDR1 GTSNPN and CDR2 SVGIG (reference sequence). Here the CDR3 DNA reads TGTGCCTGGAGTGACAACATTGATGGCTACACCTTC. Protein product: CAWSDNIDGYTF.

The chain combines TRBV29-1 with TRBJ2-5, with D perhaps matching TRBD2 (5 bases). The DNA end favors TRBJ2-7, so the J call may be wrong. CDR1 and CDR2 from the germline V gene are SQVTM and ANQGSEA. The CDR3 loop spans 14 amino acids. The CDR3 coding sequence is TGCAGCGTTGCCCCTCAAGGAGGCCCCTACGAGCAGTACTTC. It is translated as CSVAPQGGPYEQYF.

This chain joins TRBV7-2 and TRBJ1-5; D is possibly TRBD1 (6 bases). CDR1 and CDR2 from the germline V gene are SGHTA and FQGNSA. This CDR3 has 15 amino acids. V was pared by 5 bases and J by 4 bases, with 15 bases between. CDR3 sequence (DNA): TGTGCCAGCAGCAGGGAAGGGGGACCTAATCAGCCCCAGCATTTT. Residues: CASSREGGPNQPQHF.

V and J are TRBV11-2 and TRBJ2-7, with D perhaps matching TRBD2 (7 bases). V was trimmed by 0 bases and J by 2 bases, leaving 14 bases between them. The CDR3 contains 16 residues. From germline, CDR1 is SGHAT and CDR2 FQNNGV. CDR3 sequence: CASSLDAGASAYEQYF. The DNA for the CDR3 is TGTGCCAGCAGCTTAGATGCGGGGGCTTCCGCCTACGAGCAGTACTTC. The full variable domain, in which reference TRBV11-2 and TRBJ2-7 provide the parts outside the CDR3, is EAGVAQSPRYKIIEKRQSVAFWCNPISGHATLYWYQQILGQGPKLLIQFQNNGVVDDSQLPKDRFSAERLKGVDSTLKIQPAKLEDSAVYLCASSLDAGASAYEQYFGPGTRLTVT.

The CDR3 DNA is TGTGCCACCTTTGGACAGGGGGACTCCTACGAGCAGTACTTC. This gives the protein CATFGQGDSYEQYF. The gene calls are TRBV28 and TRBJ2-7; 10 nucleotides match TRBD1. Germline V CDR1 and CDR2: MDHEN, SYDVKM. V gave up 10 bases and J gave up 0 bases; unmatched junction bases: 6. The CDR3 is 14 residues long. Full variable domain (missing parts from reference TRBV28 and TRBJ2-7): DVKVTQSSRYLVKRTGEKVFLECVQDMDHENMFWYRQDPGLGLRLIYFSYDVKMKEKGDIPEGYSVSREKKERFSLILESASTNQTSMYLCATFGQGDSYEQYFGPGTRLTVT.

The chain carries TRBV10-3 and TRBJ2-7; 14 bases agree with TRBD2. The CDR3 is made up of 14 amino acids. Germline CDR1 is ENHRY and CDR2 is SYGVKD. J gave up 6 bases and V 7 bases, and 5 bases lay outside the gene matches. The CDR3 protein is CAITTGTSGSEQYF. The CDR3 coding sequence is TGTGCCATCACTACCGGGACTAGCGGGAGCGAGCAGTACTTC.

The chain links TRBV19 to TRBJ1-1, with TRBD1 as a possible D gene (5 bases). CDR3 size: 14 residues. V lost 9 bases, J lost 1 base, and 15 bases lay in between. The V gene's germline CDR1 is LNHDA and CDR2 SQIVND (reference sequence). The CDR3 DNA follows: TGTGCCAGCCAGTTGGGGCTGCAGAACACTGAAGCTTTCTTT. The encoded protein is CASQLGLQNTEAFF.

V usage is TRBV19 and J usage is TRBJ1-5, with D unresolved. The germline V and J ends were trimmed by 2 bases and 9 bases, with 11 bases remaining between them. Germline CDR1 reads LNHDA; CDR2 reads SQIVND (reference sequence). This CDR3 region has 13 residues. The chain's CDR3 is CASSIPGVVPQHF. In nucleotides, the CDR3 is TGTGCCAGTAGTATACCCGGGGTTGTGCCCCAGCATTTT.

This chain connects TRBV18 to TRBJ2-3, with D perhaps TRBD2 (5 bases). The germline V and J ends were trimmed by 3 bases and 0 bases, with 13 bases remaining between them. This CDR3 is built from 16 residues. Germline V gene sequence: CDR1 KGHSH, CDR2 LQKENI. CDR3 nucleotide sequence: TGTGCCAGCTCACCGACCAGCGGCGCTAGCACAGATACGCAGTATTTT. This gives the protein CASSPTSGASTDTQYF.

The chain couples TRBV7-9 to TRBJ1-1; 11 positions agree with TRBD1. The CDR3 is 15 amino acids. CDR1 SEHNR and CDR2 FQNEAQ come from the germline V gene (reference sequence). Germline trimming cut 0 bases from V and 4 bases from J; bases unmatched to any gene: 1. The CDR3 protein is CASSLAGTGGTEAFF. The CDR3 nucleotides read TGTGCCAGCAGCTTAGCCGGGACAGGGGGCACTGAAGCTTTCTTT.

The V and J genes are TRBV27 and TRBJ1-2, with 8 bases aligning to TRBD1. The junction had 13 bases not matched to a gene; V was cut back by 1 base and J by 3 bases. The CDR3 has 18 amino acids. Germline V gene data show CDR1 as MNHEY and CDR2 as SMNVEV (reference sequence). The CDR3: CASSLFYTGGTGDYGYTF. As DNA, the CDR3 is TGTGCCAGCAGTTTATTTTATACAGGGGGGACCGGCGACTATGGCTACACCTTC.

This clone appeared a few times. The rearrangement links TRBV5-4 to TRBJ1-1; TRBD1 agrees at 10 bases. Trimming took 4 bases from V and 3 from J; bases not matched to a gene: 6. CDR1 is SGHNT and CDR2 is YYREEE in the germline V gene (reference sequence). This CDR3 comprises 15 residues. CDR3 DNA: TGTGCCAGCAGCCACCGACAGGGGGCTTACACTGAAGCTTTCTTT. Its translation is CASSHRQGAYTEAFF.

The V and J genes are TRBV27 and TRBJ2-6; TRBD2 is a possible D gene (6 bases). Trimming cost V 3 bases and J 2 bases, with 11 bases left between them. The CDR3 runs to 16 residues. CDR1 MNHEY and CDR2 SMNVEV come from the germline V gene (reference sequence). The CDR3 coding sequence is TGTGCCAGCAGTTTCGGGAGTCAGGCTGGGGCCAACGTCCTGACTTTC. This translates into CASSFGSQAGANVLTF.

The chain carries TRBV27 and TRBJ2-7, with a tentative D call TRBD1 (6 bases). CDR3 size: 15 residues. From germline, CDR1 is MNHEY and CDR2 SMNVEV (reference sequence). V was clipped by 4 bases and J by 2 bases, with 15 bases between them. The CDR3 DNA reads as TGTGCCAGCAGTTCTCTGGGACAACCGACCTACGAGCAGTACTTC. Encoded protein: CASSSLGQPTYEQYF.

DNA for the CDR3: TGTGCCTGGGGTGGACTAGCGGGAGTCACAGATACGCAGTATTTT. Encoded protein: CAWGGLAGVTDTQYF. The V call is TRBV30, the J call TRBJ2-3; TRBD2 matches at 13 bases. The ends lost 5 bases at V and 2 bases at J; junction bases unmatched: 4. The CDR3 covers 15 residues. CDR1 is GTSNPN, CDR2 SVGIG, per germline (reference sequence).

The rearrangement links TRBV6-4 to TRBJ1-5; 8 positions agree with TRBD1. Germline loops: CDR1 MRHNA, CDR2 SNTAGT. V shed 6 bases, J shed 2 bases, and the junction held 6 bases outside the gene matches. The CDR3 sequence is 15 residues long. The CDR3 reads CASSQQGVGNQPQHF. The CDR3 region has the DNA TGTGCCAGCAGCCAACAGGGGGTAGGCAATCAGCCCCAGCATTTT.

The chain combines TRBV15 with TRBJ2-7, with 12 bases identical to TRBD2. Germline V lookup: CDR1 LNHNV, CDR2 YYDKDF (reference sequence). V was pared by 1 base and J by 0 bases, with 1 base of the junction left unmatched. This CDR3 contains 16 residues. The CDR3 coding sequence is TGTGCCACCAGCAGAGGGGGACTAGCGGGCTCCTACGAGCAGTACTTC. Translated: CATSRGGLAGSYEQYF.

This clone was detected a few times. V and J are TRBV7-9 and TRBJ1-5; 7 bases map to TRBD1. Germline assignment: CDR1 SEHNR and CDR2 FQNEAQ (reference sequence). The trim removed 3 bases at V and 0 bases at J, leaving 2 bases unmatched. CDR3 size: 15 residues. CDR3 coding DNA: TGTGCCAGCAGCTTCGGGGACAGTAGCAATCAGCCCCAGCATTTT. Residues: CASSFGDSSNQPQHF.